The rows below give T cell receptor beta chains drawn from one sample of a study of beta chain features in type 1 diabetes. Assay: immunoSEQ multiplex PCR; the TCRdb copy retains only in-frame clones and omits some. The sample shows 600,000 to 700,000 clones, around 11% of them seen only once. The material sequenced was naive CD4+ T cells from blood. These TCRs come from a man younger than 40 with type 1 diabetes. Both conserved end residues are part of each CDR3. The D gene is left open where the match is weak. The size of a clone is reported for some rows only, either as once, few or many, or as a class for expanded clones.

J,V,size,D,CDR3,DNA
TRBJ2-6,TRBV30,NA,TRBD1,CAWSPGGSGANVLTF,TGTGCCTGGAGTCCAGGGGGCTCTGGGGCCAACGTCCTGACTTTC
TRBJ2-6,TRBV6-5,few,NA,CASSAISGANVLTF,TGTGCCAGCAGCGCCATCTCTGGGGCCAACGTCCTGACTTTC
TRBJ2-3,TRBV11-3,NA,NA,CASSPRAGGSTDTQYF,TGTGCCAGCAGCCCCCGGGCTGGGGGAAGCACAGATACGCAGTATTTT
TRBJ2-3,TRBV25-1,few,NA,CASSRQLTDTQYF,TGTGCCAGCAGCAGACAGTTAACAGATACGCAGTATTTT
TRBJ1-3,TRBV6-5,NA,NA,CATQGGNTIYF,TGTGCCACCCAGGGGGGAAACACCATATATTTT
TRBJ2-1,TRBV4-3,NA,NA,CASSQDATAQEQFF,TGCGCCAGCAGCCAAGATGCAACAGCACAAGAGCAGTTCTTC
TRBJ2-5,TRBV5-4,few,NA,CASSLPGSQETQYF,TGTGCCAGCAGCTTGCCCGGGAGCCAAGAGACCCAGTACTTC
TRBJ1-4,TRBV7-9,NA,TRBD1,CASIFGTGGEKLFF,TGTGCCAGCATCTTCGGGACAGGGGGAGAAAAACTGTTTTTT
TRBJ1-1,TRBV11-3,few,NA,CASSLVQDTEAFF,TGTGCCAGCAGCTTGGTACAGGACACTGAAGCTTTCTTT
TRBJ2-2,TRBV6-5,NA,NA,CASNKDRTGELFF,TGTGCCAGCAACAAGGACCGCACCGGGGAGCTGTTTTTT
TRBJ2-7,TRBV7-6,NA,NA,CASSLALGGYEQYF,TGTGCCAGCAGCTTAGCGCTAGGAGGCTACGAGCAGTACTTC
TRBJ2-2,TRBV18,NA,TRBD1,CASSPSQTGSGELFF,TGTGCCAGCTCACCCTCACAGACAGGGTCCGGGGAGCTGTTTTTT
TRBJ2-1,TRBV18,few,TRBD1,CASSPQGEGYNEQFF,TGTGCCAGCTCTCCGCAGGGGGAAGGGTACAATGAGCAGTTCTTC
TRBJ2-1,TRBV5-6,few,NA,CASTPPRDIAYNEQFF,TGTGCCAGCACCCCCCCCCGGGACATCGCCTACAATGAGCAGTTCTTC
TRBJ2-5,TRBV11-3,NA,TRBD1,CASSLLWTGGRKTQYF,TGTGCCAGCAGCCTCCTCTGGACAGGGGGAAGGAAGACCCAGTACTTC